This T cell receptor (beta chain) is drawn from a study of cytomegalovirus exposure and HLA in healthy donors. On the study more broadly: One earlier analysis, a look at around 180 million T cells, found some 120 million unique TCR beta sequences. Whole-study findings and limits: Per a later analysis, about 17,000 TCR beta sequences showed association with HLA alleles at 0.05 false discovery rate. A later examination showed that TCR association rates differed by HLA locus, with DRB1 most and HLA-C fewest.

Of note for this clone: What it binds is not known.

A multiplex PCR was run with 60 Vbeta primers and 13 Jbeta primers. Method: immunoSEQ multiplex PCR; TCRdb's copy keeps in-frame clones and lacks some. Counted here are more than 100,000 clones, about 61% occurring once; the ten biggest clones make up 2% to 3%. Germline V gene lookup returns CDR1 GTSNPN and CDR2 SVGIG (reference sequence). There are 15 residues in the CDR3. The V end was cut by 5 bases, the J end by 1 base, with 16 bases between. The J gene is TRBJ2-3, the V gene TRBV30, with TRBD2 as a possible D gene (6 bases). Material for sequencing was PBMCs. The receptor's source is a middle-aged woman in good health and CMV-seronegative. The CDR3 nucleotides are TGTGCCTGGGGGGGTAGCGGTACGGGCACAGATACGCAGTATTTT. Its translation is CAWGGSGTGTDTQYF. Combining the CDR3 with reference TRBV30 and TRBJ2-3 gives the whole variable domain SQTIHQWPATLVQPVGSPLSLECTVEGTSNPNLYWYRQAAGRGLQLLFYSVGIGQISSEVPQNLSASRPQDRQFILSSKKLLLSDSGFYLCAWGGSGTGTDTQYFGPGTRLTVL.